Reported below is one TCR beta chain. TCRdb processed the 5' RACE reads anew with MiXCR; each CDR3 protein has one entry. The sample records under 60,000 distinct CDR3 sequences, 6.5% to 9% being singletons. This entry belongs to a study of early T cells in non-severe SARS-CoV-2 infection. V was pared by 5 bases and J by 2 bases, with 15 bases between. This CDR3 comprises 15 residues. In germline, CDR1 is SGHTA, CDR2 FQGTGA. The sequencing input was whole blood. The genes are TRBV7-3 and TRBJ2-5; TRBD1 might be the D (6 bases). This TCR was sampled from an adult who was a healthcare worker with PCR-confirmed SARS-CoV-2 infection or an uninfected control (not recorded which). CDR3 nucleotides: TGTGCCAGCAGCACAGGGCTTCCAGCTCAAGAGACCCAGTACTTC. Its translation is CASSTGLPAQETQYF.